The clone carrying this T cell receptor beta chain was counted many times. Its specificity is unknown. The record originates from a study of T-cell reconstitution after alpha-beta-depleted transplantation in children. Construction of the TCRbeta library involved unique molecular identifiers. MiXCR, applied by TCRdb to the PCR reads, yields one record per CDR3 protein. The table shows 200,000 or so distinct CDR3 sequences, with 6.3% occurring only once. Regarding the study as a whole: The study reportedly traced alpha-beta T cells about two months after transplant to several hundred expanded graft clones. Once a year had passed after transplant, T-cell counts and diversity came mostly from newly produced T cells.

The germline V and J ends were trimmed by 6 bases and 4 bases, with 24 bases remaining between them. This CDR3 spans 17 amino acids. The TCR comes from a girl in the first two years of life with combined immunodeficiency, due to receive a stem cell transplant. The material sequenced was PBMCs, taken before TCRalphabeta/CD19-depleted stem cell transplant. The rearrangement joins TRBV12-3 or TRBV12-4 to TRBJ2-5; D possibly corresponds to TRBD2 (6 bases). CDR3 DNA sequence: TGTGCCAGCAGATCCTCGGGACTCTCCAACAGACCAGAGACCCAGTACTTC. Translation: CASRSSGLSNRPETQYF.